This T cell receptor beta chain was sequenced during a study of blood T cell repertoires in COVID-19. CDR1 is KGHSH and CDR2 is LQKENI in the germline V gene. J was trimmed by 2 bases and V by 6 bases; bases with no gene match: 10. The CDR3 is 16 residues long. Per the original data handling: The authors estimated nucleated cell counts from reference gene primer amplification. The method was immunoSEQ multiplex PCR; TCRdb's version includes in-frame clones alone and lacks a portion of them. V and J calls plus clone size are reproduced from that table; the DNA served to infer D and trimming. This sample has 130,000 to 150,000 clones, with about 86% found just once.

The rearrangement links TRBV18 to TRBJ1-5; the match to TRBD1 covers 7 bases. The sample taken for sequencing was peripheral blood. The sequence came from a woman older than 75 with acute or convalescent COVID-19. The CDR3 nucleotides are TGTGCCAGCTCGCCAGATATAGGACAGGGCAATCAGCCCCAGCATTTT. This codes for CASSPDIGQGNQPQHF.